These T cell receptor beta chains were read from a single sample in a study of CD8+CD57+ T cells in acquired aplastic anemia. MiXCR, run by TCRdb on the reads, gives a single entry per CDR3 protein. The table includes over 150,000 distinct CDR3 sequences, roughly 54% detected once. Sequenced input: sorted CD4+, CD8+, or CD8+CD57+ T cells (not recorded which) from PBMCs. These receptors were collected from a human donor with aplastic anemia. Both conserved end residues are part of each CDR3. D genes are given only for firm matches. Rows may omit the clone size; those that give it use once, few, many or a size class.

j_call: TRBJ2-5
cdr3_length: 15
v_call: TRBV5-8
d_call: .
clone_size: many
cdr3_aa: CASSSPLTRQETQYF
cdr3_nt: TGTGCCAGCAGCTCACCCTTGACTAGACAAGAGACCCAGTACTTC

j_call: TRBJ2-7
cdr3_length: 15
v_call: TRBV10-3
d_call: TRBD2
clone_size: .
cdr3_aa: CAISESASGRYEQYF
cdr3_nt: TGTGCCATCAGTGAGTCAGCTAGCGGGAGGTACGAGCAGTACTTC

j_call: TRBJ2-5
cdr3_length: 13
v_call: TRBV15
d_call: .
clone_size: many
cdr3_aa: CATSRGVQETQYF
cdr3_nt: TGTGCCACCAGCAGAGGCGTCCAAGAGACCCAGTACTTC

j_call: TRBJ2-7
cdr3_length: 15
v_call: TRBV9
d_call: .
clone_size: .
cdr3_aa: CASSYGPELAYEQYF
cdr3_nt: TGTGCCAGCAGCTATGGGCCCGAGCTAGCGTACGAGCAGTACTTC

j_call: TRBJ1-2
cdr3_length: 15
v_call: TRBV3-1
d_call: .
clone_size: .
cdr3_aa: CASPVTAPPNYGYTF
cdr3_nt: TGTGCCAGCCCCGTGACAGCACCCCCTAACTATGGCTACACCTTC

j_call: TRBJ2-1
cdr3_length: 13
v_call: TRBV20-1
d_call: TRBD1
clone_size: many
cdr3_aa: CSAPGQGWDEQFF
cdr3_nt: TGCAGTGCCCCCGGACAGGGTTGGGATGAGCAGTTCTTC

j_call: TRBJ2-1
cdr3_length: 16
v_call: TRBV5-1
d_call: TRBD2
clone_size: .
cdr3_aa: CASSDRLAYLYNEQFF
cdr3_nt: TGCGCCAGCAGCGACAGACTAGCCTACTTATACAATGAGCAGTTCTTC

j_call: TRBJ2-7
cdr3_length: 14
v_call: TRBV7-6
d_call: .
clone_size: .
cdr3_aa: CASSLAHRDYEQYF
cdr3_nt: TGTGCCAGCAGCTTAGCGCACAGAGACTACGAGCAGTACTTC

j_call: TRBJ2-7
cdr3_length: 15
v_call: TRBV2
d_call: .
clone_size: once
cdr3_aa: CASSRRLWGADEQYF
cdr3_nt: TGTGCCAGCAGCCGGAGGTTGTGGGGGGCCGACGAGCAGTACTTC

j_call: TRBJ1-2
cdr3_length: 12
v_call: TRBV29-1
d_call: .
clone_size: .
cdr3_aa: CSVAAGNYGYTF
cdr3_nt: TGCAGCGTCGCGGCGGGAAACTATGGCTACACCTTC

j_call: TRBJ2-3
cdr3_length: 13
v_call: TRBV7-3
d_call: .
clone_size: .
cdr3_aa: CASSQEPTDTQYF
cdr3_nt: TGTGCCAGCAGCCAAGAACCCACAGATACGCAGTATTTT

j_call: TRBJ2-7
cdr3_length: 15
v_call: TRBV10-1
d_call: TRBD1
clone_size: many
cdr3_aa: CASSETAGGNYEQYF
cdr3_nt: TGCGCCAGCAGTGAGACGGCAGGGGGCAATTACGAGCAGTACTTC

j_call: TRBJ2-5
cdr3_length: 14
v_call: TRBV10-3
d_call: .
clone_size: many
cdr3_aa: CAIRGPGGEETQYF
cdr3_nt: TGTGCCATCAGGGGCCCGGGGGGCGAAGAGACCCAGTACTTC

j_call: TRBJ2-2
cdr3_length: 16
v_call: TRBV29-1
d_call: .
clone_size: .
cdr3_aa: CSVELAEATYTGELFF
cdr3_nt: TGCAGCGTTGAACTGGCGGAGGCGACCTACACCGGGGAGCTGTTTTTT

j_call: TRBJ2-7
cdr3_length: 17
v_call: TRBV10-1
d_call: TRBD1
clone_size: .
cdr3_aa: CASSVRDRGPSSYEQYF
cdr3_nt: TGCGCCAGCAGTGTCCGGGACAGGGGTCCCAGCTCCTACGAGCAGTACTTC

j_call: TRBJ1-2
cdr3_length: 15
v_call: TRBV24-1
d_call: TRBD1
clone_size: few
cdr3_aa: CATSDSDRGDYGYTF
cdr3_nt: TGTGCCACCAGTGATTCCGACAGGGGTGACTATGGCTACACCTTC

j_call: TRBJ2-2
cdr3_length: 15
v_call: TRBV7-9
d_call: TRBD2
clone_size: many
cdr3_aa: CASSFGGWNTGELFF
cdr3_nt: TGTGCCAGCAGCTTCGGGGGGTGGAACACCGGGGAGCTGTTTTTT

j_call: TRBJ1-2
cdr3_length: 14
v_call: TRBV15
d_call: .
clone_size: .
cdr3_aa: CATSDPWDLRGYTF
cdr3_nt: TGTGCCACCAGCGATCCTTGGGATTTAAGGGGCTACACCTTC

j_call: TRBJ2-7
cdr3_length: 14
v_call: TRBV19
d_call: TRBD1
clone_size: few
cdr3_aa: CASTPRDRIYEQYF
cdr3_nt: TGTGCCAGTACCCCCCGGGACAGGATCTACGAGCAGTACTTC

j_call: TRBJ1-5
cdr3_length: 14
v_call: TRBV12-3/TRBV12-4
d_call: .
clone_size: many
cdr3_aa: CASSLGVGNQPQHF
cdr3_nt: TGTGCCAGCAGTTTAGGGGTAGGCAATCAGCCCCAGCATTTT

j_call: TRBJ1-5
cdr3_length: 17
v_call: TRBV7-3
d_call: .
clone_size: many
cdr3_aa: CASSFGQFQGSNQPQHF
cdr3_nt: TGTGCCAGCAGCTTTGGACAGTTTCAGGGTAGCAATCAGCCCCAGCATTTT

j_call: TRBJ2-7
cdr3_length: 14
v_call: TRBV5-1
d_call: .
clone_size: .
cdr3_aa: CASSLWSEAYEQYF
cdr3_nt: TGCGCCAGCAGCTTGTGGAGCGAGGCCTACGAGCAGTACTTC

j_call: TRBJ2-7
cdr3_length: 13
v_call: TRBV7-9
d_call: .
clone_size: .
cdr3_aa: CASSLRVSSEQYF
cdr3_nt: TGTGCCAGCAGCTTGCGGGTTAGCAGCGAGCAGTACTTC

j_call: TRBJ1-6
cdr3_length: 14
v_call: TRBV20-1
d_call: .
clone_size: few
cdr3_aa: CSASWRDWDSPLHF
cdr3_nt: TGCAGTGCTAGTTGGAGGGATTGGGATTCACCCCTCCACTTT

j_call: TRBJ1-5
cdr3_length: 14
v_call: TRBV19
d_call: TRBD1
clone_size: .
cdr3_aa: CASRTTGPNQPQHF
cdr3_nt: TGTGCCAGTAGGACGACAGGGCCCAATCAGCCCCAGCATTTT

j_call: TRBJ2-7
cdr3_length: 13
v_call: TRBV19
d_call: TRBD1
clone_size: .
cdr3_aa: CASSIVKGAEQYF
cdr3_nt: TGTGCCAGTAGTATCGTTAAGGGGGCCGAGCAGTACTTC

j_call: TRBJ2-6
cdr3_length: 16
v_call: TRBV24-1
d_call: .
clone_size: medium-sized
cdr3_aa: CATSDSIPSGANVLTF
cdr3_nt: TGTGCCACCAGTGACTCGATCCCTTCTGGGGCCAACGTCCTGACTTTC

j_call: TRBJ1-6
cdr3_length: 12
v_call: TRBV19
d_call: .
clone_size: many
cdr3_aa: CASKKGYSPLHF
cdr3_nt: TGTGCCAGTAAGAAGGGGTATTCACCCCTCCACTTT

j_call: TRBJ2-5
cdr3_length: 14
v_call: TRBV6-1
d_call: TRBD2
clone_size: many
cdr3_aa: CASRIAGGQETQYF
cdr3_nt: TGTGCCAGCAGGATAGCGGGGGGGCAAGAGACCCAGTACTTC

j_call: TRBJ2-2
cdr3_length: 13
v_call: TRBV2
d_call: .
clone_size: .
cdr3_aa: CASSEAETGELFF
cdr3_nt: TGTGCCAGCAGTGAAGCAGAGACCGGGGAGCTGTTTTTT